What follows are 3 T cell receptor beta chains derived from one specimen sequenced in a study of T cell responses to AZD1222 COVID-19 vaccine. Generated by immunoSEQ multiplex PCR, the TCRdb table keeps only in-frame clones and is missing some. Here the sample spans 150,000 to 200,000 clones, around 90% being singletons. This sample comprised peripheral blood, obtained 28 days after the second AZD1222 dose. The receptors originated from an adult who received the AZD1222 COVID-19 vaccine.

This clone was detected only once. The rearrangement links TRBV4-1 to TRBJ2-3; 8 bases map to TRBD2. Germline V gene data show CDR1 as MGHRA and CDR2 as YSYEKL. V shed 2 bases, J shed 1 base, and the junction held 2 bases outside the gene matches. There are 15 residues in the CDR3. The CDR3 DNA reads TGCGCCAGCAGCCAAATACTAGCGGGCACAGATACGCAGTATTTT. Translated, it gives CASSQILAGTDTQYF.

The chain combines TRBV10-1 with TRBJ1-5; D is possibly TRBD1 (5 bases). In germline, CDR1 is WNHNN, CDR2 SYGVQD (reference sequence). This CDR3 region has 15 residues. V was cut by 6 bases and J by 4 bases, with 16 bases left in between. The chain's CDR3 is CASRGRDRRNQPQHF. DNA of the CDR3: TGCGCCAGCAGGGGCCGGGACCGTCGAAATCAGCCCCAGCATTTT.

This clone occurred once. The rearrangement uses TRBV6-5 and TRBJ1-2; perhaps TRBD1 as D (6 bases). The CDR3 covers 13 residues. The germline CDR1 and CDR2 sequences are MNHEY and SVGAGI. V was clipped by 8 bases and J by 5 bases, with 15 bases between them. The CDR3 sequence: CASSARTVYGYTF. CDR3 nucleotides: TGTGCCAGCTCGGCCCGGACAGTTTATGGCTACACCTTC.